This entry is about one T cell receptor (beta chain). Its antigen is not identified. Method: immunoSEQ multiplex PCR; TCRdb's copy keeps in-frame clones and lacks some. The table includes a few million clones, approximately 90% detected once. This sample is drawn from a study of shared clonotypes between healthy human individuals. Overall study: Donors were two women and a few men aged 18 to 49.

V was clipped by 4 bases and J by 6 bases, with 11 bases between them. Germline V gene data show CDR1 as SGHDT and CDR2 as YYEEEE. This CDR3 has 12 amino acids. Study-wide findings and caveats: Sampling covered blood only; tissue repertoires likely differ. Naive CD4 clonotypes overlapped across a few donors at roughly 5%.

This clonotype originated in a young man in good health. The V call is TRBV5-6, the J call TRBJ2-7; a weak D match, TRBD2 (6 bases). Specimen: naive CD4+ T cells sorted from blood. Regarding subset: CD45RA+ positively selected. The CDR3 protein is CASSPGGGEQYF. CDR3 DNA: TGTGCCAGCAGCCCCGGGGGTGGCGAGCAGTACTTC.